A single sample gave rise to the 16 T cell receptor beta chains below, sequenced in a study of vaccination and CD4 T cells after COVID-19 (dated by TCRdb to 2022 to 2024). The library came from PCR. Sequencing took place on an Illumina iSeq 100. DNA from cultured CD4+ T cells underwent TCR sequencing with the Oncomine TCR Beta short-read assay at the Johns Hopkins FTIC core. The public reads were reprocessed in TCRdb via fastp at Q25 and MiXCR, keeping in-frame beta chains. For every CDR3 protein sequence, its rows merge into one entry that carries the most common genes and DNA. This sample comprises more than 13,000 distinct CDR3 sequences, about 50% of them detected only once. Over 3.5% of the sample goes to the ten largest clones. For these receptors, no antigen is known. The sample's treatment or condition label, decoded: approximately 10-day PBMC culture with coronavirus spike peptide pools or control peptides (ViraFEST assay).

The sample was CD4+ T cells from blood, cultured in vitro, taken before SARS-CoV-2 vaccination. The receptors originated from a human donor who had recovered from COVID-19.

This rearrangement joins TRBV11-3 to TRBJ2-3; TRBD1 might be the D (5 bases). Trimming took off 1 base at V and 5 bases at J, with 10 bases between the two ends. CDR1 is SGHNT and CDR2 is YENEEA in the germline V gene. The CDR3 totals 14 residues. The CDR3 bases are TGTGCCAGCAGCTTAGGGGGCCTCGAAGATACGCAGTATTTT. Encoded protein: CASSLGGLEDTQYF. The full variable domain, its missing parts supplied by reference TRBV11-3 and TRBJ2-3, is EAGVVQSPRYKIIEKKQPVAFWCNPISGHNTLYWYLQNLGQGPELLIRYENEEAVDDSQLPKDRFSAERLKGVDSTLKIQPAELGDSAVYLCASSLGGLEDTQYFGPGTRLTVL.

This chain's CDR3 is CASSLTGSLQETQYF. Written as DNA, the CDR3 is TGTGCCAGCAGCTTAACGGGTTCATTGCAAGAGACCCAGTACTTC. The V gene is TRBV7-3, the J gene TRBJ2-5; no clear D. Germline V gene sequence: CDR1 SGHTA, CDR2 FQGTGA. This CDR3 spans 15 amino acids. Trimming stripped 0 bases from V and 2 bases from J, with 10 bases between. The entire variable domain, with the rest obtained from reference TRBV7-3 and TRBJ2-5, is as follows: GAGVSQTPSNKVTEKGKYVELRCDPISGHTALYWYRQSLGQGPEFLIYFQGTGAADDSGLPNDRFFAVRPEGSVSTLKIQRTERGDSAVYLCASSLTGSLQETQYFGPGTRLLVL.

The rearrangement links TRBV6-2 or TRBV6-3 to TRBJ2-7, with D tentatively TRBD1 (6 bases). Germline values: CDR1 MNHEY, CDR2 SVGEGT. V shed 2 bases and J shed 6 bases, with 14 bases lying between them. The CDR3 sequence is 14 residues long. CDR3 sequence: CASSYLPVTGEQYF. CDR3 coding DNA: TGTGCCAGCAGTTACCTCCCCGTGACAGGCGAGCAGTACTTC.

This clonotype was counted a few times. The rearrangement uses TRBV7-7 and TRBJ1-1; D not certain. The CDR3 runs to 15 residues. Germline CDR1 is SSHAT and CDR2 is FNYEAQ (reference sequence). V lost 5 bases to trimming and J lost 1 base, with 14 bases between them. CDR3 in amino acids: CASSPMGTSNTEAFF. In DNA, the CDR3 is TGTGCCAGCAGCCCCATGGGCACCTCGAACACTGAAGCTTTCTTT.

The table lists this clonotype with a few counts. This chain uses TRBV29-1 with TRBJ1-2; possible D gene TRBD1, 5 bases. This CDR3 contains 12 residues. Trimming shortened V by 6 bases and J by 4 bases, and 12 bases separated the two germline ends. Germline CDR1 reads SQVTM; CDR2 reads ANQGSEA. CDR3 bases: TGCAGCGTGGGGGACGGACTCTATGGCTACACCTTC. This translates into CSVGDGLYGYTF.

The V gene is TRBV19, the J gene TRBJ1-1; D gene ambiguous. This CDR3 has 16 amino acids. Trimming removed 3 bases at V and 5 bases at J, with 19 bases between. Looked up from germline, CDR1 is LNHDA and CDR2 is SQIVND (reference sequence). The CDR3 DNA is TGTGCCAGTAGTATTGGAGGCCAGCGGGGTAAAACTGAAGCTTTCTTT. Its protein is CASSIGGQRGKTEAFF.

The sample holds a few counts of this clonotype. The V gene is TRBV30, the J gene TRBJ1-6, with D possibly TRBD1 on 5 matching bases. Trimming removed 0 bases at V and 7 bases at J, with 7 bases between. This CDR3 spans 13 amino acids. Germline CDR1 is GTSNPN and CDR2 is SVGIG (reference sequence). The CDR3, as DNA: TGTGCCTGGAGTGTACCAGGGAATTCACCCCTCCACTTT. Its protein product is CAWSVPGNSPLHF.

The CDR3 reads CASVYSRDYGYTF. For the CDR3, the DNA is TGTGCCAGCGTTTATTCCCGCGACTATGGCTACACCTTC. The chain couples TRBV2 to TRBJ1-2; D not certain. CDR1 SNHLY and CDR2 FYNNEI come from the germline V gene. V dropped 8 bases and J dropped 3 bases, with 13 bases sitting between them. The length of the CDR3 is 13 residues.

Only a few counts were recorded for this clonotype. V usage is TRBV27 and J usage is TRBJ1-6, with D unclear. The CDR3 loop spans 14 amino acids. Germline CDR1 MNHEY, CDR2 SMNVEV (reference sequence). V lost 6 bases and J 7 bases, leaving 13 bases between the germline ends. The CDR3 nucleotides are TGTGCCAGCAGACGAACACACGCGAATTCACCCCTCCACTTT. Protein: CASRRTHANSPLHF.

The chain is built from TRBV7-2 and TRBJ1-4; no clear D gene. This CDR3 is built from 14 residues. CDR1 is SGHTA and CDR2 is FQGNSA in the germline V gene. The V end lost 4 bases, the J end lost 4 bases, and 10 bases lay between the germline ends. The CDR3 is CASSWAGYNEKLFF. CDR3 bases: TGTGCCAGCAGCTGGGCCGGGTATAATGAAAAACTGTTTTTT.

CDR3 sequence reads: CASSLAGQQETQYF. CDR3 DNA sequence: TGTGCCAGCAGTTTAGCGGGTCAGCAAGAGACCCAGTACTTC. The rearrangement uses TRBV12-3 or TRBV12-4 and TRBJ2-5; D gene ambiguous. V lost 0 bases and J lost 2, with 7 bases in between. The CDR3 is 14 residues long.

The chain employs TRBV6-2 or TRBV6-3 and TRBJ2-2; no reliable D call. The V and J ends lost 1 base and 4 bases respectively, with 7 bases between them. This CDR3 has 14 amino acids. Germline V gene lookup returns CDR1 MNHEY and CDR2 SVGEGT. Here the CDR3 DNA reads TGTGCCAGCAGTTACTTACAGCGCACCGGGGAGCTGTTTTTT. Protein product: CASSYLQRTGELFF.

V gene TRBV20-1 combines with J gene TRBJ1-6; D gene unclear. The length of the CDR3 is 15 residues. CDR1 is DFQATT, CDR2 SNEGSKA, per germline (reference sequence). V was cut by 3 bases and J by 0 bases, with 9 bases left in between. In DNA, the CDR3 is TGCAGTGCTAGTTTCGGGAGCTCCTATAATTCACCCCTCCACTTT. As protein: CSASFGSSYNSPLHF.

The chain is built from TRBV6-2 or TRBV6-3 and TRBJ1-5; the match to TRBD1 covers 8 bases. V trimming: 5 bases; J trimming: 4 bases; junction bases outside the gene matches: 4. Germline V gene data show CDR1 as MNHEY and CDR2 as SVGEGT. This CDR3 has 14 amino acids. The CDR3: CASSLQGGNQPQHF. In nucleotides, the CDR3 is TGTGCCAGCAGTCTACAGGGGGGTAATCAGCCCCAGCATTTT.

A note on this clonotype: Relative to the germline gene, one junction end is altered; a read error may explain this. The CDR3 region is CASSEAVVAGGDYDEQFF. DNA of the CDR3: TGTGCCAGCAGTGAAGCGGTGGTAGCGGGAGGTGACTACGATGAGCAGTTCTTC. This chain uses TRBV6-1 with TRBJ2-1; 10 bases match TRBD2. The germline CDR1 and CDR2 sequences are MNHNS and SASEGT. This CDR3 region has 18 residues.

This chain joins TRBV7-6 and TRBJ2-2; no reliable D call. The CDR3 contains 15 residues. The germline CDR1 and CDR2 sequences are SGHVS and FNYEAQ. Trimming removed 5 bases at V and 4 bases at J, with 14 bases between. The CDR3 DNA reads TGTGCCAGCAGCCGCGACTCCCTACTCACCGGGGAGCTGTTTTTT. This encodes CASSRDSLLTGELFF.